This T cell receptor (beta chain) appears in the sequencing data of a study of cytomegalovirus exposure and HLA in healthy donors. Findings of the study overall: Follow-up analysis later connected one missense variant in DCLRE1C with trimming of TCR beta V- and J-genes.

A word on this clone: Its antigen is currently unknown.

PCR involved 60 Vbeta and 13 Jbeta primers. TCRdb's table, derived via immunoSEQ multiplex PCR, lists solely in-frame clones and lacks some. The table shows tens of thousands of clones, with about 80% occurring only once. V was pared by 1 base and J by 0 bases, with 3 bases of the junction left unmatched. Germline V lookup: CDR1 SGHTA, CDR2 FQGNSA. This CDR3 is 16 amino acids long. Donors were nominally healthy when sampled, though unrecorded immune exposures were likely. The clonotype originates from a woman aged 35 to 49 in good health and CMV-seronegative. The rearrangement joins TRBV7-2 to TRBJ2-1, with 7 positions matching TRBD2. Specimen: PBMCs. CDR3 region: CASSLGPSGSYNEQFF. In DNA, the CDR3 is TGTGCCAGCAGCTTAGGCCCTAGCGGCTCCTACAATGAGCAGTTCTTC.